This is a list of T cell receptor beta chains from one sample in a study of T-cell reconstitution after alpha-beta-depleted transplantation in children. TCRdb processed the PCR reads anew with MiXCR; each CDR3 protein has one entry. The table lists a few hundred thousand distinct CDR3 sequences, roughly a quarter of them singletons. The sample consisted of PBMCs, mostly from graft donor cells, taken 360 days after TCRalphabeta/CD19-depleted stem cell transplant. All receptors derive from a female patient aged 2-15 years who had a stem cell transplant for congenital amegakaryocytic thrombocytopenia, so the T cells may come from the graft donor. The CDR3 runs from the conserved cysteine through the conserved F or W. D genes are given only for firm matches. Size tells how often a clone was seen (once, few, many) or the class of an expanded clone, and some rows leave it out.

clone size: few; V gene: TRBV7-6; J gene: TRBJ1-5; D gene: .; CDR3 protein: CASSPIQGPVHF; CDR3 DNA: TGTGCCAGCAGCCCGATACAGGGACCCGTACATTTT
clone size: .; V gene: TRBV7-9; J gene: TRBJ1-1; D gene: TRBD1; CDR3 protein: CASSLGTGSDTEAFF; CDR3 DNA: TGTGCCAGCAGCTTAGGGACAGGGTCAGACACTGAAGCTTTCTTT
clone size: .; V gene: TRBV28; J gene: TRBJ2-7; D gene: TRBD2; CDR3 protein: CASSLTGTTLEQYF; CDR3 DNA: TGTGCCAGCAGTTTAACGGGGACTACGTTGGAGCAGTACTTC
clone size: .; V gene: TRBV6-5; J gene: TRBJ1-6; D gene: .; CDR3 protein: CASSAYNSPLHF; CDR3 DNA: TGTGCCAGCTCTGCCTATAATTCACCCCTCCACTTT
clone size: .; V gene: TRBV7-9; J gene: TRBJ2-6; D gene: TRBD1; CDR3 protein: CASPLDQGVSGSNVLTF; CDR3 DNA: TGTGCCAGCCCCTTAGACCAGGGGGTTTCTGGGTCCAACGTCCTGACTTTC
clone size: .; V gene: TRBV6-1; J gene: TRBJ2-3; D gene: .; CDR3 protein: CASSPIRATDTQYF; CDR3 DNA: TGTGCCAGCAGCCCCATCCGGGCGACAGATACGCAGTATTTT
clone size: few; V gene: TRBV10-3; J gene: TRBJ1-4; D gene: .; CDR3 protein: CAISAGSGKGLEKLFF; CDR3 DNA: TGTGCCATCAGTGCGGGCTCAGGAAAAGGGTTAGAAAAACTGTTTTTT
clone size: many; V gene: TRBV29-1; J gene: TRBJ2-3; D gene: .; CDR3 protein: CSVESGTDTQYF; CDR3 DNA: TGCAGCGTTGAATCAGGGACAGATACGCAGTATTTT
clone size: .; V gene: TRBV5-1; J gene: TRBJ2-6; D gene: TRBD2; CDR3 protein: CASSLGTSGSRDGANVLTF; CDR3 DNA: TGCGCCAGCAGCTTGGGGACTAGCGGGAGCCGGGATGGGGCCAACGTCCTGACTTTC
clone size: .; V gene: TRBV5-1; J gene: TRBJ2-7; D gene: .; CDR3 protein: CASSLAGLYEQYF; CDR3 DNA: TGCGCCAGCAGCTTGGCCGGACTTTACGAGCAGTACTTC
clone size: .; V gene: TRBV15; J gene: TRBJ2-5; D gene: TRBD1; CDR3 protein: CATSRALGQGQTEYF; CDR3 DNA: TGTGCCACCAGCAGAGCTTTGGGACAGGGTCAGACCGAGTACTTC
clone size: many; V gene: TRBV5-6; J gene: TRBJ2-2; D gene: .; CDR3 protein: CASSYAGELFF; CDR3 DNA: TGTGCCAGCAGCTATGCCGGGGAGCTGTTTTTT
clone size: few; V gene: TRBV4-2; J gene: TRBJ1-5; D gene: TRBD1; CDR3 protein: CASSQDSQDRASNQPQHF; CDR3 DNA: TGTGCCAGCAGCCAAGATAGCCAGGACAGGGCCTCCAATCAGCCCCAGCATTTT
clone size: few; V gene: TRBV6-2/TRBV6-3; J gene: TRBJ1-2; D gene: .; CDR3 protein: CASSYLWARDYGYTF; CDR3 DNA: TGTGCCAGCAGTTACTTGTGGGCCAGGGACTATGGCTACACCTTC
clone size: few; V gene: TRBV3-1; J gene: TRBJ1-1; D gene: TRBD1; CDR3 protein: CASSLNRGANTEAFF; CDR3 DNA: TGTGCCAGCAGCCTAAACAGGGGTGCGAACACTGAAGCTTTCTTT
clone size: .; V gene: TRBV12-3/TRBV12-4; J gene: TRBJ1-5; D gene: .; CDR3 protein: CARSFGRNSNQPQHF; CDR3 DNA: TGTGCCAGGAGTTTCGGCAGGAATAGCAATCAGCCCCAGCATTTT
clone size: .; V gene: TRBV11-2; J gene: TRBJ2-3; D gene: TRBD1; CDR3 protein: CASTLTGAFPDTQYF; CDR3 DNA: TGTGCCAGTACTTTGACAGGGGCCTTTCCAGATACGCAGTATTTT
clone size: few; V gene: TRBV20-1; J gene: TRBJ2-5; D gene: TRBD2; CDR3 protein: CSAESGRAWAETQYF; CDR3 DNA: TGCAGTGCTGAAAGCGGGAGGGCCTGGGCAGAGACCCAGTACTTC
clone size: few; V gene: TRBV4-1; J gene: TRBJ2-1; D gene: .; CDR3 protein: CASSQDGQIYNEQFF; CDR3 DNA: TGCGCCAGCAGCCAAGACGGGCAGATCTACAATGAGCAGTTCTTC
clone size: .; V gene: TRBV29-1; J gene: TRBJ2-2; D gene: .; CDR3 protein: CSVIVGGTGELFF; CDR3 DNA: TGCAGCGTCATCGTCGGGGGCACCGGGGAGCTGTTTTTT
clone size: .; V gene: TRBV3-1; J gene: TRBJ1-5; D gene: TRBD1; CDR3 protein: CASSQTGDPQPQHF; CDR3 DNA: TGTGCCAGCAGCCAAACAGGGGACCCTCAGCCCCAGCATTTT
clone size: .; V gene: TRBV21-1; J gene: TRBJ2-1; D gene: .; CDR3 protein: CASSKAPSLALREVYNEQFF; CDR3 DNA: TGTGCCAGCAGCAAAGCGCCCTCCCTAGCCTTACGGGAGGTATACAATGAGCAGTTCTTC
clone size: .; V gene: TRBV30; J gene: TRBJ1-1; D gene: TRBD1; CDR3 protein: CAWSKGAVTEAFF; CDR3 DNA: TGTGCCTGGAGCAAGGGGGCGGTCACTGAAGCTTTCTTT
clone size: .; V gene: TRBV20-1; J gene: TRBJ2-7; D gene: .; CDR3 protein: CSATRDYEQYF; CDR3 DNA: TGCAGTGCTACTAGGGACTACGAGCAGTACTTC
clone size: .; V gene: TRBV28; J gene: TRBJ2-7; D gene: .; CDR3 protein: CASSFRGRSYEQYF; CDR3 DNA: TGTGCCAGCAGTTTTCGGGGGCGCTCCTACGAGCAGTACTTC
clone size: few; V gene: TRBV7-6; J gene: TRBJ2-1; D gene: TRBD1; CDR3 protein: CASSWDRGYNEQFF; CDR3 DNA: TGTGCCAGCAGCTGGGACAGGGGATACAATGAGCAGTTCTTC
clone size: few; V gene: TRBV20-1; J gene: TRBJ1-6; D gene: TRBD1; CDR3 protein: CSANPRTGRRNSPLHF; CDR3 DNA: TGCAGTGCAAATCCTCGGACAGGGAGGAGGAATTCACCCCTCCACTTT
clone size: .; V gene: TRBV28; J gene: TRBJ2-5; D gene: .; CDR3 protein: CASSFGLGGETQYF; CDR3 DNA: TGTGCCAGCAGTTTCGGGTTGGGAGGAGAGACCCAGTACTTC
clone size: few; V gene: TRBV18; J gene: TRBJ1-3; D gene: .; CDR3 protein: CASSPPHAKGSGNTIYF; CDR3 DNA: TGTGCCAGCTCACCCCCTCACGCCAAGGGCTCTGGAAACACCATATATTTT
clone size: .; V gene: TRBV5-3; J gene: TRBJ2-1; D gene: TRBD2; CDR3 protein: CARNGLAKNNEQFF; CDR3 DNA: TGTGCCAGGAACGGACTAGCCAAAAACAATGAGCAGTTCTTC
clone size: .; V gene: TRBV10-3; J gene: TRBJ2-5; D gene: .; CDR3 protein: CAISESSRGVGETQYF; CDR3 DNA: TGTGCCATCAGTGAGTCTTCGAGGGGTGTAGGGGAGACCCAGTACTTC
clone size: few; V gene: TRBV2; J gene: TRBJ1-2; D gene: .; CDR3 protein: CASSPGPGYGYTF; CDR3 DNA: TGTGCCAGCAGTCCGGGACCGGGCTATGGCTACACCTTC
clone size: few; V gene: TRBV5-1; J gene: TRBJ1-1; D gene: TRBD1; CDR3 protein: CASSRDRAAEAFF; CDR3 DNA: TGCGCCAGCAGCAGAGACAGGGCCGCTGAAGCTTTCTTT
clone size: few; V gene: TRBV20-1; J gene: TRBJ2-7; D gene: TRBD1; CDR3 protein: CSARDNPHRGRYEQYF; CDR3 DNA: TGCAGTGCTAGAGATAATCCCCACAGGGGGCGATACGAGCAGTACTTC
clone size: many; V gene: TRBV4-1; J gene: TRBJ1-2; D gene: TRBD1; CDR3 protein: CASSQALRGTAKKRRGYTF; CDR3 DNA: TGCGCCAGCAGCCAAGCCCTAAGAGGGACAGCGAAAAAGCGGCGAGGCTACACCTTC
clone size: many; V gene: TRBV20-1; J gene: TRBJ1-3; D gene: .; CDR3 protein: CSARAGANTIYF; CDR3 DNA: TGCAGTGCTAGAGCAGGGGCAAACACCATATATTTT
clone size: many; V gene: TRBV29-1; J gene: TRBJ2-3; D gene: .; CDR3 protein: CSVGGTDTQYF; CDR3 DNA: TGCAGCGTGGGTGGCACAGATACGCAGTATTTT
clone size: .; V gene: TRBV7-6; J gene: TRBJ2-2; D gene: .; CDR3 protein: CASSPRAGSLNTGELFF; CDR3 DNA: TGTGCCAGCAGCCCCCGGGCGGGATCCTTGAACACCGGGGAGCTGTTTTTT
clone size: once; V gene: TRBV6-1; J gene: TRBJ2-2; D gene: TRBD1; CDR3 protein: CASRNRGRVNTGELFF; CDR3 DNA: TGTGCCAGCAGAAACAGGGGTCGGGTGAACACCGGGGAGCTGTTTTTT
clone size: many; V gene: TRBV3-1; J gene: TRBJ2-2; D gene: .; CDR3 protein: CASSPGTENTGELFF; CDR3 DNA: TGTGCCAGCAGCCCGGGGACCGAGAACACCGGGGAGCTGTTTTTT
clone size: .; V gene: TRBV29-1; J gene: TRBJ1-1; D gene: TRBD1; CDR3 protein: CSVLTGYRYAFF; CDR3 DNA: TGCAGCGTTTTGACAGGGTATCGGTACGCTTTCTTT
clone size: .; V gene: TRBV3-1; J gene: TRBJ2-1; D gene: .; CDR3 protein: CASSQDWGPYEQFF; CDR3 DNA: TGTGCCAGCAGCCAAGATTGGGGTCCTTATGAGCAGTTCTTC
clone size: .; V gene: TRBV20-1; J gene: TRBJ1-3; D gene: .; CDR3 protein: CSARQASGNTIYF; CDR3 DNA: TGCAGTGCTAGACAGGCATCTGGAAACACCATATATTTT
clone size: few; V gene: TRBV18; J gene: TRBJ2-5; D gene: .; CDR3 protein: CASSPKGQETQYF; CDR3 DNA: TGTGCCAGCTCACCCAAAGGGCAAGAGACCCAGTACTTC
clone size: few; V gene: TRBV5-1; J gene: TRBJ2-7; D gene: TRBD1; CDR3 protein: CASSLVASGGTGEQYF; CDR3 DNA: TGCGCCAGCAGCTTGGTTGCGTCAGGGGGTACAGGCGAGCAGTACTTC
clone size: .; V gene: TRBV4-2; J gene: TRBJ1-2; D gene: TRBD1; CDR3 protein: CASSQKRQGAYGYTF; CDR3 DNA: TGTGCCAGCAGCCAAAAAAGACAGGGGGCCTATGGCTACACCTTC
clone size: many; V gene: TRBV20-1; J gene: TRBJ2-7; D gene: .; CDR3 protein: CSAVLPQGLGSYEQYF; CDR3 DNA: TGCAGTGCAGTTTTACCCCAGGGACTCGGCTCCTACGAGCAGTACTTC
clone size: .; V gene: TRBV7-2; J gene: TRBJ2-3; D gene: TRBD1; CDR3 protein: CASSNLGQVWLDTQYF; CDR3 DNA: TGTGCCAGCAGCAATTTGGGACAGGTTTGGTTAGATACGCAGTATTTT
clone size: .; V gene: TRBV7-2; J gene: TRBJ2-5; D gene: .; CDR3 protein: CASSEEPRVETQYF; CDR3 DNA: TGTGCCAGCAGCGAGGAACCACGGGTAGAGACCCAGTACTTC